This TCR beta chain was profiled in a study of beta chain features in type 1 diabetes. Trimming at V came to 3 bases and at J to 4 bases, leaving 7 bases not matched to a gene. The CDR3 extends over 16 amino acids. Germline CDR1 SGHVS, CDR2 FNYEAQ. Every bit of the isolated RNA underwent reverse transcription, so sequencing read expressed TCRB transcripts. Profiled with immunoSEQ multiplex PCR; TCRdb holds only in-frame clones, not every one. The sample records 860,000 or so clones, under 20% being singletons. Overall study results and limits: Whatever favoring of shorter templates PCR might show would apply equally to patients and controls.

As regards this clone: Its antigen is currently unknown.

The chain combines TRBV7-6 with TRBJ2-5; 11 bases are shared with TRBD2. Material for sequencing was naive CD4+ T cells from blood. The TCR sequence derives from a woman younger than 35 in good health. CDR3 nucleotides: TGTGCCAGCAGCTTGGGGATAGCGGGAGGGCCAGAGACCCAGTACTTC. This encodes CASSLGIAGGPETQYF.